This is a list of T cell receptor beta chains from one sample in a study of blood T cell repertoires in COVID-19. Repertoires were generated with immunoSEQ multiplex PCR, while TCRdb's copy carries only in-frame clones and drops some. The repertoire includes some 93,000 clones, roughly 79% of them detected once, and 8% to 13% sits in the top ten. Sequencing used peripheral blood. These receptors were collected from an older man with acute or convalescent COVID-19. Both conserved end residues are trimmed from each CDR3. Each record gives: J gene, clone size, V gene, CDR3 protein. Not all rows give a size; the values are once, few, many and, for expanded clones, a class.

J gene: TRBJ1-2; clone size: .; V gene: TRBV11-3; CDR3 protein: ASSLGSGYGYT
J gene: TRBJ2-1; clone size: .; V gene: TRBV6-4; CDR3 protein: ASSDRQKGTSGGENEQF
J gene: TRBJ1-1; clone size: .; V gene: TRBV7-2; CDR3 protein: ASSFTRSGEAF
J gene: TRBJ1-1; clone size: .; V gene: TRBV27; CDR3 protein: ASTPRGIPSGNTEAF
J gene: TRBJ2-1; clone size: .; V gene: TRBV10-3; CDR3 protein: AISEEGGVAYNEQF
J gene: TRBJ1-4; clone size: .; V gene: TRBV10-1; CDR3 protein: ASSDGSTGNEKLF
J gene: TRBJ2-1; clone size: .; V gene: TRBV28; CDR3 protein: ASSLGLASSNEQF
J gene: TRBJ2-7; clone size: .; V gene: TRBV2; CDR3 protein: ASSKSGNYYEQY
J gene: TRBJ1-5; clone size: .; V gene: TRBV6-4; CDR3 protein: ASSDNRIGNQPQH
J gene: TRBJ2-7; clone size: .; V gene: TRBV28; CDR3 protein: ASSRPGQGVYEQY
J gene: TRBJ2-1; clone size: .; V gene: TRBV7-2; CDR3 protein: ASSPEVLSYNEQF
J gene: TRBJ1-2; clone size: .; V gene: TRBV3-1/TRBV3-2; CDR3 protein: ASSHTENYGYT
J gene: TRBJ1-3; clone size: .; V gene: TRBV5-8; CDR3 protein: ASNVRTAALGNTIY
J gene: TRBJ2-3; clone size: .; V gene: TRBV6-6; CDR3 protein: ASNRDSPTDTQY
J gene: TRBJ2-5; clone size: .; V gene: TRBV7-2; CDR3 protein: ASSTSDGGKTQY
J gene: TRBJ2-1; clone size: .; V gene: TRBV5-1; CDR3 protein: ASSFGGSYNEQF
J gene: TRBJ1-2; clone size: .; V gene: TRBV7-9; CDR3 protein: ASSRGQLEHYGYT
J gene: TRBJ1-1; clone size: few; V gene: TRBV2; CDR3 protein: ASRDRGGRNTEAF